A selection of T cell receptor beta chains follows, all from one sample in a study of neurological immune-mediated disorders. TCRdb independently ran MiXCR on the 5' RACE reads; one entry per CDR3 protein. This sample has around 46,000 distinct CDR3 sequences; less than 2% occur once, and the top ten carry roughly 2%. Sequenced material: PBMCs. Receptor source: a woman in her 40s with multiple sclerosis. CDR3s include the opening cysteine and the closing phenylalanine or tryptophan. The D gene is left open where the match is weak. Size is omitted from some rows. Given values are once, few, many or a class for expanded clones.

v_call: TRBV20-1; d_call: TRBD1; j_call: TRBJ2-2; clone_size: many; cdr3_aa: CSASPGTVRGELFF; cdr3_nt: TGCAGTGCTTCCCCCGGGACAGTTCGTGGGGAGCTGTTTTTT
v_call: TRBV5-1; d_call: NA; j_call: TRBJ2-3; clone_size: many; cdr3_aa: CASSLAGDTQYF; cdr3_nt: TGCGCCAGCAGCTTGGCCGGGGATACGCAGTATTTT
v_call: TRBV5-1; d_call: NA; j_call: TRBJ2-2; clone_size: many; cdr3_aa: CASSSGRNTGELFF; cdr3_nt: TGCGCCAGCAGCTCTGGGAGGAACACCGGGGAGCTGTTTTTT
v_call: TRBV4-1; d_call: NA; j_call: TRBJ1-2; clone_size: many; cdr3_aa: CASSQDTSGPEGYTF; cdr3_nt: TGCGCCAGCAGCCAAGATACGTCCGGTCCTGAGGGCTACACCTTC
v_call: TRBV7-2; d_call: NA; j_call: TRBJ2-1; clone_size: few; cdr3_aa: CASSLLARSYNEQFF; cdr3_nt: TGTGCCAGCAGCTTGCTAGCTAGATCCTACAATGAGCAGTTCTTC
v_call: TRBV3-1; d_call: TRBD1; j_call: TRBJ2-1; clone_size: many; cdr3_aa: CASSLSDRGYNEQFF; cdr3_nt: TGTGCCAGCAGCCTTTCGGACAGGGGGTACAATGAGCAGTTCTTC
v_call: TRBV20-1; d_call: NA; j_call: TRBJ1-2; clone_size: many; cdr3_aa: CSAHSQRIGEHYGYTF; cdr3_nt: TGCAGTGCTCATTCTCAACGGATCGGAGAACACTATGGCTACACCTTC
v_call: TRBV20-1; d_call: TRBD2; j_call: TRBJ2-1; clone_size: many; cdr3_aa: CSARGLAGGNNEQFF; cdr3_nt: TGCAGTGCTAGAGGACTAGCGGGGGGAAACAATGAGCAGTTCTTC
v_call: TRBV12-3/TRBV12-4; d_call: NA; j_call: TRBJ2-3; clone_size: many; cdr3_aa: CASRPTRGGEDTQYF; cdr3_nt: TGTGCCAGCAGACCGACCAGGGGGGGCGAAGATACGCAGTATTTT
v_call: TRBV7-2; d_call: NA; j_call: TRBJ2-3; clone_size: many; cdr3_aa: CASSGSALDTQYF; cdr3_nt: TGTGCCAGCAGCGGGTCTGCTTTAGATACGCAGTATTTT
v_call: TRBV12-3/TRBV12-4; d_call: TRBD1; j_call: TRBJ1-5; clone_size: NA; cdr3_aa: CASSDREDQPQHF; cdr3_nt: TGTGCCAGCAGTGACAGGGAGGATCAGCCCCAGCATTTT
v_call: TRBV7-6; d_call: NA; j_call: TRBJ2-1; clone_size: once; cdr3_aa: CASSLGGGQGEQFF; cdr3_nt: TGTGCCAGCAGCTTAGGGGGCGGGCAGGGTGAGCAGTTCTTC
v_call: TRBV10-3; d_call: TRBD1; j_call: TRBJ2-2; clone_size: few; cdr3_aa: CTIRKGGTENTGELFF; cdr3_nt: TGTACCATCAGAAAAGGTGGGACAGAGAACACCGGGGAGCTGTTTTTT
v_call: TRBV7-2; d_call: NA; j_call: TRBJ1-5; clone_size: many; cdr3_aa: CASSLEAGDQPQHF; cdr3_nt: TGTGCCAGCAGCTTAGAGGCAGGGGATCAGCCCCAGCATTTT
v_call: TRBV20-1; d_call: NA; j_call: TRBJ2-7; clone_size: many; cdr3_aa: CSARDEGVEQYF; cdr3_nt: TGCAGTGCTAGAGATGAAGGGGTCGAGCAGTACTTC
v_call: TRBV24-1; d_call: TRBD1; j_call: TRBJ2-2; clone_size: many; cdr3_aa: CATGTGSGELFF; cdr3_nt: TGTGCCACCGGGACAGGGTCCGGGGAGCTGTTTTTT
v_call: TRBV5-1; d_call: TRBD2; j_call: TRBJ2-1; clone_size: many; cdr3_aa: CASSLLAGGNEQFF; cdr3_nt: TGCGCCAGCAGCTTGCTAGCGGGGGGGAATGAGCAGTTCTTC
v_call: TRBV5-5; d_call: NA; j_call: TRBJ1-2; clone_size: many; cdr3_aa: CASSLVAATNYGYTF; cdr3_nt: TGTGCCAGCAGCTTGGTGGCAGCCACGAACTATGGCTACACCTTC
v_call: TRBV5-1; d_call: TRBD1; j_call: TRBJ2-1; clone_size: many; cdr3_aa: CASSLVGGSQQFF; cdr3_nt: TGCGCCAGCAGCTTGGTAGGGGGCAGCCAGCAGTTCTTC
v_call: TRBV7-8; d_call: TRBD2; j_call: TRBJ2-3; clone_size: many; cdr3_aa: CASSLGGGAKDTQYF; cdr3_nt: TGTGCCAGCAGCTTAGGCGGGGGGGCTAAAGATACGCAGTATTTT
v_call: TRBV11-2; d_call: NA; j_call: TRBJ2-1; clone_size: NA; cdr3_aa: CASSQTNDQFF; cdr3_nt: TGTGCCAGCAGCCAAACGAATGATCAGTTCTTC
v_call: TRBV12-3/TRBV12-4; d_call: TRBD1; j_call: TRBJ2-1; clone_size: many; cdr3_aa: CASSLMRDRQSYNEQFF; cdr3_nt: TGTGCCAGCAGTTTGATGAGGGACAGGCAGTCCTACAATGAGCAGTTCTTC
v_call: TRBV5-1; d_call: TRBD1; j_call: TRBJ2-2; clone_size: many; cdr3_aa: CASSTGGWTGELFF; cdr3_nt: TGCGCCAGCAGTACAGGGGGCTGGACCGGGGAGCTGTTTTTT
v_call: TRBV20-1; d_call: NA; j_call: TRBJ1-3; clone_size: many; cdr3_aa: CSALGPFNPTIYF; cdr3_nt: TGCAGTGCGCTCGGACCCTTCAATCCCACCATATATTTT
v_call: TRBV5-1; d_call: TRBD1; j_call: TRBJ1-2; clone_size: many; cdr3_aa: CASSPDGTGYYGYTF; cdr3_nt: TGCGCCAGCAGCCCCGATGGGACAGGTTATTATGGCTACACCTTC
v_call: TRBV5-1; d_call: TRBD1; j_call: TRBJ2-1; clone_size: many; cdr3_aa: CASSLSLDRVVF; cdr3_nt: TGCGCCAGCAGCTTGTCCCTGGACAGGGTGGTCTTC
v_call: TRBV20-1; d_call: NA; j_call: TRBJ1-1; clone_size: NA; cdr3_aa: CSARGTHSEAFF; cdr3_nt: TGCAGTGCTAGGGGGACCCATAGTGAAGCTTTCTTT
v_call: TRBV5-5; d_call: TRBD2; j_call: TRBJ2-1; clone_size: many; cdr3_aa: CASSLNLDGGTYNEQFF; cdr3_nt: TGTGCCAGCAGCTTGAACCTTGACGGGGGGACCTACAATGAGCAGTTCTTC
v_call: TRBV5-1; d_call: NA; j_call: TRBJ2-1; clone_size: many; cdr3_aa: CASSFGTSIPHEQFF; cdr3_nt: TGCGCCAGCAGCTTCGGGACATCGATTCCCCATGAGCAGTTCTTC
v_call: TRBV27; d_call: NA; j_call: TRBJ2-4; clone_size: many; cdr3_aa: CASSRAGRNIQYF; cdr3_nt: TGTGCCAGCAGTCGAGCCGGGAGAAACATTCAGTACTTC
v_call: TRBV11-2; d_call: NA; j_call: TRBJ1-5; clone_size: many; cdr3_aa: CASSRQGINQPQHF; cdr3_nt: TGTGCCAGCAGCCGGCAGGGGATAAATCAGCCCCAGCATTTT
v_call: TRBV5-1; d_call: NA; j_call: TRBJ1-5; clone_size: many; cdr3_aa: CASSLGDIVSPQHF; cdr3_nt: TGCGCCAGCAGCTTGGGCGATATAGTATCGCCCCAGCATTTT
v_call: TRBV20-1; d_call: NA; j_call: TRBJ2-7; clone_size: many; cdr3_aa: CSARVSRATYEQYF; cdr3_nt: TGCAGTGCTAGAGTCAGCAGGGCTACATACGAGCAGTACTTC
v_call: TRBV4-2; d_call: NA; j_call: TRBJ2-7; clone_size: many; cdr3_aa: CASSQDNRAYEQYF; cdr3_nt: TGTGCCAGCAGCCAAGATAACAGGGCCTACGAGCAGTACTTC
v_call: TRBV5-8; d_call: NA; j_call: TRBJ1-5; clone_size: many; cdr3_aa: CASSLDRTNQPQHF; cdr3_nt: TGTGCCAGCAGCTTGGACAGAACCAATCAGCCCCAGCATTTT
v_call: TRBV4-1; d_call: NA; j_call: TRBJ1-3; clone_size: many; cdr3_aa: CASSQPIRGGNTIYF; cdr3_nt: TGCGCCAGCAGCCAACCGATTCGTGGAGGAAACACCATATATTTT
v_call: TRBV5-1; d_call: NA; j_call: TRBJ2-2; clone_size: many; cdr3_aa: CASSETGANTGELFF; cdr3_nt: TGCGCCAGCAGCGAAACAGGAGCGAACACCGGGGAGCTGTTTTTT
v_call: TRBV5-1; d_call: NA; j_call: TRBJ2-7; clone_size: many; cdr3_aa: CASSLPGISYEQYF; cdr3_nt: TGCGCCAGCAGCTTGCCAGGGATTAGCTACGAGCAGTACTTC
v_call: TRBV5-1; d_call: TRBD1; j_call: TRBJ2-1; clone_size: many; cdr3_aa: CASSWGQGNDEQFF; cdr3_nt: TGCGCCAGCAGCTGGGGACAGGGGAACGATGAGCAGTTCTTC
v_call: TRBV20-1; d_call: TRBD2; j_call: TRBJ2-3; clone_size: many; cdr3_aa: CSAGGLAGYTDTQYF; cdr3_nt: TGCAGTGCTGGGGGCCTAGCGGGGTACACAGATACGCAGTATTTT
v_call: TRBV15; d_call: TRBD2; j_call: TRBJ2-4; clone_size: many; cdr3_aa: CAVRGGPENIQYF; cdr3_nt: TGTGCCGTCCGGGGGGGTCCGGAAAACATTCAGTACTTC
v_call: TRBV20-1; d_call: NA; j_call: TRBJ1-2; clone_size: many; cdr3_aa: CSARDMADYGYTF; cdr3_nt: TGCAGTGCTAGAGATATGGCGGACTATGGCTACACCTTC
v_call: TRBV10-3; d_call: TRBD1; j_call: TRBJ2-7; clone_size: many; cdr3_aa: CAIMGSGGQGEQYF; cdr3_nt: TGTGCCATCATGGGCTCAGGGGGCCAGGGCGAGCAGTACTTC